What follows are 27 T cell receptor beta chains derived from one specimen sequenced in a study of shared clonotypes between healthy human individuals (TCRdb year 2020). The receptor library was made with the immunoSEQ multiplex PCR assay. TCRdb provides this immuneACCESS table in a form limited to in-frame rearrangements. Some clones are lacking; in checked studies, under half of them reflect an unresolved V gene, and why the rest are absent is not known. Across this sample there are about 960,000 clones, with 60% to 85% seen only once. The ten largest clones add up to about 1.5% of the sample. Sequenced input: memory CD4+ T cells sorted from blood. The cell subset or site label, as the study defines it: CD45RA-negative fraction. The receptor set was obtained from a man younger than 35 in good health.

This clone was observed a handful of times. Other nucleotide sequences from this sample produce the same CDR3. The chain couples TRBV11-3 to TRBJ2-2; 10 bases match TRBD2. The V gene end was trimmed by 5 bases and the J gene end by 4 bases; junction bases not matched to a gene: 4. The CDR3 has 15 amino acids. CDR1 is SGHNT, CDR2 YENEEA, per germline. The CDR3 DNA sequence: TGTGCCAGCAGCCTAGCGGGAGCAGGCACCGGGGAGCTGTTTTTT. Protein product: CASSLAGAGTGELFF.

The chain uses TRBV29-1 and TRBJ2-1; D remains unclear. Germline V gene lookup returns CDR1 SQVTM and CDR2 ANQGSEA. V dropped 7 bases and J dropped 8 bases, with 15 bases sitting between them. This CDR3 region has 12 residues. The CDR3 here is CSGTRSSDEQFF. The CDR3 nucleotides are TGCAGCGGGACCCGGAGCTCCGATGAGCAGTTCTTC.

The rearrangement uses TRBV29-1 and TRBJ2-3, with TRBD2 identical over 7 bases. Germline V gives CDR1 SQVTM, CDR2 ANQGSEA. This CDR3 comprises 12 residues. Trimming at V came to 8 bases and at J to 0 bases, leaving 2 bases not matched to a gene. For the CDR3, the DNA is TGCAGCCCGACTAGCAGCACAGATACGCAGTATTTT. This codes for CSPTSSTDTQYF.

The chain joins TRBV2 to TRBJ2-1, with TRBD2 as a possible D gene (5 bases). The V end was cut by 3 bases, the J end by 7 bases, with 13 bases between. Germline-derived CDR1 and CDR2 are SNHLY and FYNNEI. The CDR3 has 14 amino acids. CDR3 bases: TGTGCCAGCAGTGACGTGGTCCCGGGGAATGAGCAGTTCTTC. It is translated as CASSDVVPGNEQFF.

The CDR3 nucleotides read TGTGCCAGCAGTTTCGGGGGGGGGTTCACCTACGAGCAGTACTTC. This codes for CASSFGGGFTYEQYF. The rearrangement joins TRBV27 to TRBJ2-7, with 8 positions matching TRBD2. Germline V gene data show CDR1 as MNHEY and CDR2 as SMNVEV (reference sequence). The CDR3 is 15 residues long. V shed 3 bases, J shed 2 bases, and the junction held 6 bases outside the gene matches.

The rearrangement joins TRBV7-2 to TRBJ2-7; the match to TRBD2 covers 7 bases. Germline V gives CDR1 SGHTA, CDR2 FQGNSA. This CDR3 spans 15 amino acids. After removal of 5 bases from V and 7 bases from J, the junction contained 14 bases not matched to a gene. In DNA form, the CDR3 reads TGTGCCAGCAGCAACACCGGGACTACCCCTGGGGAGCAGTACTTC. This encodes CASSNTGTTPGEQYF.

This clone was recorded a few times. The chain uses TRBV9 and TRBJ1-3, with a weak D call TRBD1 (5 bases). CDR1 is SGDLS, CDR2 YYNGEE, per germline. Between the trimmed V and J ends, which lost 3 bases and 2 bases, there was a span of 15 bases. There are 16 residues in the CDR3. The CDR3 DNA follows: TGTGCCAGCAGCGCAGGCGTAGGGACGGCTGGAAACACCATATATTTT. Encoded protein: CASSAGVGTAGNTIYF.

This chain connects TRBV18 to TRBJ2-3, with a weak D call TRBD2 (5 bases). The germline gives CDR1 KGHSH, CDR2 LQKENI. The CDR3 is 13 amino acids. Trimming pared 5 bases from V and 6 bases from J, leaving 12 bases between. Written as DNA, the CDR3 is TGTGCCAGCTCAACCCGTAGCGTGGATACGCAGTATTTT. This translates into CASSTRSVDTQYF.

The gene calls are TRBV7-2 and TRBJ2-3; TRBD1 matches 8 bases. CDR3 length equals 14 residues. Losses at the gene ends were 5 bases for V and 4 bases for J; bases not matched to a gene: 5. Per germline, CDR1 SGHTA and CDR2 FQGNSA. The CDR3 DNA reads TGTGCCAGCAGCCCGGGACAGGCCCCAGATACGCAGTATTTT. It is translated as CASSPGQAPDTQYF. The complete variable domain, with remaining parts taken from reference TRBV7-2 and TRBJ2-3, reads GAGVSQSPSNKVTEKGKDVELRCDPISGHTALYWYRQSLGQGLEFLIYFQGNSAPDKSGLPSDRFSAERTGGSVSTLTIQRTQQEDSAVYLCASSPGQAPDTQYFGPGTRLTVL.

This clone showed up just a few times. J is TRBJ1-5 and V is TRBV30, with unresolved D. The CDR3 has 13 residues. V was shortened by 2 bases and J by 4 bases, with 9 bases between the two germline ends. Germline CDR1 and CDR2: GTSNPN and SVGIG (reference sequence). In nucleotides, the CDR3 is TGTGCCTGGAGTAGGTCGGGAAATCAGCCCCAGCATTTT. Translated, it gives CAWSRSGNQPQHF.

The chain recombines TRBV7-8 with TRBJ2-1, with TRBD1 identical over 7 bases. The CDR3 loop spans 13 amino acids. The V gene end was trimmed by 2 bases and the J gene end by 8 bases; junction bases not matched to a gene: 3. Germline values: CDR1 SGHVS, CDR2 FQNEAQ. CDR3: CASSLLQGYEQFF. Here the CDR3 DNA reads TGTGCCAGCAGCTTACTACAGGGGTATGAGCAGTTCTTC.

In its sample, this clone was seen once. The V gene is TRBV30, the J gene TRBJ2-7; perhaps TRBD2 as D (8 bases). The germline V gene encodes CDR1 GTSNPN and CDR2 SVGIG (reference sequence). V shed 4 bases and J shed 3 bases, with 19 bases lying between them. The CDR3 contains 15 residues. The chain's CDR3 is CAWTLTGGGLYEQYF. The CDR3, as DNA: TGTGCCTGGACCCTCACGGGAGGGGGCCTCTACGAGCAGTACTTC.

This clone was picked up a small number of times. J is TRBJ2-5 and V is TRBV2; 7 bases match TRBD1. The CDR3 consists of 15 residues. Unmatched junction bases numbered 8, after V lost 6 bases and J lost 1 base. The germline V gene encodes CDR1 SNHLY and CDR2 FYNNEI. The CDR3 nucleotides are TGTGCCAGCAGAGCACAGGGGTCTTTCCAAGAGACCCAGTACTTC. It encodes CASRAQGSFQETQYF.

This clone occurred once. V is TRBV5-1 and J is TRBJ1-6; the match to TRBD1 covers 7 bases. The CDR3 is 16 residues long. CDR1 is SGHRS and CDR2 is YFSETQ in the germline V gene. Trimming cost V 1 base and J 0 bases; bases outside gene matches: 1. Here the CDR3 DNA reads TGCGCCAGCAGCTTGAGGGACAGCTCCTATAATTCACCCCTCCACTTT. Its protein product is CASSLRDSSYNSPLHF.

The CDR3 DNA is TGTGCCTGGACCTTTTGGGGGCAGAGAGAAAAACTGTTTTTT. This sequence encodes CAWTFWGQREKLFF. The V gene is TRBV30, the J gene TRBJ1-4, with a weak D call TRBD1 (6 bases). The length of the CDR3 is 14 residues. Between the trimmed V and J ends, which lost 4 bases and 8 bases, there was a span of 17 bases. Germline V lookup: CDR1 GTSNPN, CDR2 SVGIG (reference sequence).

The chain has TRBV7-9 and TRBJ2-2; D uncertain. V lost 3 bases and J 8 bases, leaving 4 bases between the germline ends. The CDR3 has 11 residues. Germline CDR1 reads SEHNR; CDR2 reads FQNEAQ (reference sequence). The CDR3 loop reads CASSLRGELFF. CDR3 DNA sequence: TGTGCCAGCAGCTTGAGGGGGGAGCTGTTTTTT. Full variable domain (outside the CDR3, taken from reference TRBV7-9 and TRBJ2-2): DTGVSQNPRHKITKRGQNVTFRCDPISEHNRLYWYRQTLGQGPEFLTYFQNEAQLEKSRLLSDRFSAERPKGSFSTLEIQRTEQGDSAMYLCASSLRGELFFGEGSRLTVL.

DNA for the CDR3: TGTGCCAGCAGTTACGTCCCTGGGGGTGAGCAGTTCTTC. Its translation: CASSYVPGGEQFF. The chain links TRBV6-6 to TRBJ2-1; D is tentatively TRBD1 or TRBD2 (5 bases each). V was shortened by 2 bases and J by 9 bases, with 11 bases between the two germline ends. Germline V gene data show CDR1 as MNHNY and CDR2 as SVGAGI (reference sequence). The CDR3 spans 13 residues.

This clone was detected a few times. Within the sample, other DNA sequences also encode this same CDR3. J is TRBJ1-5 and V is TRBV6-5; no definite D call. V shed 4 bases and J shed 6 bases, with 7 bases lying between them. CDR1 and CDR2 (germline): MNHEY, SVGAGI. The CDR3 consists of 12 residues. CDR3 residues: CASSSPGQPQHF. Here the CDR3 DNA reads TGTGCCAGCAGTTCCCCCGGTCAGCCCCAGCATTTT.

The chain employs TRBV10-3 and TRBJ1-5; possible D gene TRBD1, 5 bases. The CDR3 consists of 13 residues. Germline V gene sequence: CDR1 ENHRY, CDR2 SYGVKD. V was trimmed by 10 bases and J by 4 bases, leaving 14 bases between them. The CDR3 sequence is CASQGIDNQPQHF. Here the CDR3 DNA reads TGTGCCAGTCAGGGAATAGATAATCAGCCCCAGCATTTT.

V gene TRBV7-2 combines with J gene TRBJ2-2; 14 bases are shared with TRBD2. The CDR3 is 17 residues long. The germline CDR1 and CDR2 sequences are SGHTA and FQGNSA. The V and J ends lost 5 bases and 4 bases, in that order; junction bases with no gene match: 6. The CDR3 DNA sequence: TGTGCCAGCAGCCCAGAGGGACTAGCGGGGGCCACCGGGGAGCTGTTTTTT. Encoded protein: CASSPEGLAGATGELFF.

The chain joins TRBV5-1 to TRBJ1-5; a possible D gene is TRBD1 (5 bases). Deletions cut 4 bases from V and 3 bases from J, with 14 bases between. Germline values: CDR1 SGHRS, CDR2 YFSETQ. The CDR3 sequence is 15 residues long. CDR3 loop: CASSPQGNANQPQHF. In DNA form, the CDR3 reads TGCGCCAGCAGCCCGCAGGGAAACGCCAATCAGCCCCAGCATTTT.

This clone was detected only once. The chain joins TRBV30 to TRBJ2-7; no clear D. V lost 0 bases and J 0 bases, leaving 12 bases between the germline ends. The CDR3 runs to 15 residues. CDR1 and CDR2 from the germline V gene are GTSNPN and SVGIG (reference sequence). The CDR3 bases are TGTGCCTGGAGTGTAAGACACAAGAGCTCCTACGAGCAGTACTTC. This translates into CAWSVRHKSSYEQYF. The complete variable domain, with remaining parts taken from reference TRBV30 and TRBJ2-7, reads SQTIHQWPATLVQPVGSPLSLECTVEGTSNPNLYWYRQAAGRGLQLLFYSVGIGQISSEVPQNLSASRPQDRQFILSSKKLLLSDSGFYLCAWSVRHKSSYEQYFGPGTRLTVT.

The J gene is TRBJ1-4, the V gene TRBV2; D perhaps matches TRBD1 (6 bases). This CDR3 contains 16 residues. CDR1 and CDR2 (germline): SNHLY, FYNNEI. The V and J ends lost 6 bases and 5 bases respectively, with 19 bases between them. The CDR3 coding sequence is TGTGCCAGCAGCTTATGGGCGACAGGAGCAAATGAAAAACTGTTTTTT. Translation gives CASSLWATGANEKLFF. The full variable domain, with the rest looked up from reference TRBV2 and TRBJ1-4, is EPEVTQTPSHQVTQMGQEVILRCVPISNHLYFYWYRQILGQKVEFLVSFYNNEISEKSEIFDDQFSVERPDGSNFTLKIRSTKLEDSAMYFCASSLWATGANEKLFFGSGTQLSVL.

The chain is built from TRBV20-1 and TRBJ2-5; no clear D gene. The CDR3 is 11 amino acids. CDR1 is DFQATT and CDR2 is SNEGSKA in the germline V gene (reference sequence). V was pared by 0 bases and J by 11 bases, with 10 bases between. The CDR3 reads CSAREVPAQYF. CDR3 DNA: TGCAGTGCTAGAGAGGTTCCGGCTCAGTACTTC.

The chain has TRBV18 and TRBJ2-1; 10 bases fit TRBD1. The CDR3 has 21 amino acids. From germline, CDR1 is KGHSH and CDR2 LQKENI. With V trimmed by 0 bases and J by 3 bases, 17 bases remained unmatched. CDR3 sequence: CASSPPQGQGKSGGYYNEQFF. The CDR3 bases are TGTGCCAGCTCACCACCGCAGGGACAGGGGAAGAGCGGGGGCTACTACAATGAGCAGTTCTTC.

A word on this clone: Given a much more abundant clone one base away, this may be a read error. The CDR3 DNA reads TGTGCCAGCAGCTACGACAGGGTCAATCAGCCCCAGCATTTT. It is translated as CASSYDRVNQPQHF. The chain carries TRBV6-6 and TRBJ1-5, with 7 bases that match TRBD1. The trim removed 6 bases at V and 3 bases at J, leaving 5 bases unmatched. Germline V CDR1 and CDR2: MNHNY, SVGAGI (reference sequence). The CDR3 extends over 14 amino acids.

This chain links TRBV5-1 with TRBJ2-2; TRBD2 matches 14 bases. The CDR3 totals 22 residues. Trimming at V came to 3 bases and at J to 2 bases, leaving 18 bases not matched to a gene. The germline V gene has CDR1 SGHRS and CDR2 YFSETQ. In DNA, the CDR3 is TGCGCCAGCAGCTCGAGGAATCCAATTGGACTAGCGGGAGGCGGTAACACCGGGGAGCTGTTTTTT. Its translation: CASSSRNPIGLAGGGNTGELFF.